The rows below give T cell receptor beta chains drawn from one sample of a study of T-cell reconstitution after alpha-beta-depleted transplantation in children. TCRdb fed the PCR reads into MiXCR, producing one record per CDR3 protein. The sample gives roughly 250,000 distinct CDR3 sequences, under 9.5% of which show up once; almost 6.5% is in the top ten. Sequencing used PBMCs, mostly from graft donor cells, obtained 180 days after TCRalphabeta/CD19-depleted stem cell transplant. These receptors were taken from a male patient aged 10-17 years who had a stem cell transplant for acute lymphoblastic leukemia, so the T cells may come from the graft donor. CDR3s include the opening cysteine and the closing phenylalanine or tryptophan. The D gene is left open where the match is weak. Clone size is given for some rows only: seen once, a few or many times, or a class if the clone is expanded.

NA | TRBJ2-7 | TRBV5-1 | many | TGCGCCAGCAGCTTGGCTGCAGGCCTTACCTACGAGCAGTACTTC | CASSLAAGLTYEQYF
NA | TRBJ1-2 | TRBV6-5 | many | TGTGCCAGCAGTTCTCCAGACGGACGATATGGCTACACCTTC | CASSSPDGRYGYTF
TRBD2 | TRBJ2-2 | TRBV7-3 | NA | TGTGCCAGCAGCTTACACCGACCGCAGCGGGGCCCCATAACCGGGGAGCTGTTTTTT | CASSLHRPQRGPITGELFF
NA | TRBJ1-5 | TRBV19 | many | TGTGCCAGTAGTATGGGCCCGGGTTCCAATCAGCCCCAGCATTTT | CASSMGPGSNQPQHF
TRBD1 | TRBJ1-6 | TRBV4-3 | many | TGCGCCAGCAGCCGGTCGGGACAGATCTATTCACCCCTCCACTTT | CASSRSGQIYSPLHF
NA | TRBJ1-3 | TRBV15 | many | TGTGCCACCAGCAGGGACGGGGCCCCTGGAAACACCATATATTTT | CATSRDGAPGNTIYF
NA | TRBJ2-3 | TRBV11-3 | many | TGTGCCAGCAGCTTATCCCGGGGAGGGGGCCTCACAGATACGCAGTATTTT | CASSLSRGGGLTDTQYF
NA | TRBJ1-1 | TRBV18 | few | TGTGCCAGCTCACCACCCGAGGGGGGGACTGAAGCTTTCTTT | CASSPPEGGTEAFF
NA | TRBJ2-3 | TRBV6-5 | many | TGTGCCAGCAGTCCTGACAGGCATCTCACAGATACGCAGTATTTT | CASSPDRHLTDTQYF
TRBD1 | TRBJ1-2 | TRBV12-3/TRBV12-4 | many | TGTGCCAGCAGAAGGACGAGGACAGGGGGAGGCTATGGCTACACCTTC | CASRRTRTGGGYGYTF
NA | TRBJ1-2 | TRBV4-2 | many | TGTGCCAGCAGCAACAAGTACCCGGTGTTGGGCTACACCTTC | CASSNKYPVLGYTF
NA | TRBJ2-3 | TRBV29-1 | many | TGCAGCGTTGTAGGGGGGGCAGTTTCCTCTGGGGATACGCAGTATTTT | CSVVGGAVSSGDTQYF
NA | TRBJ2-5 | TRBV6-5 | many | TGTGCCAGCGGTAACCTACTAGCTACCTCTTCCCAAGAGACCCAGTACTTC | CASGNLLATSSQETQYF
TRBD1 | TRBJ1-5 | TRBV7-6 | many | TGTGCCAGCAGCCGTGACAGGGGGAGCAATCAGCCCCAGCATTTT | CASSRDRGSNQPQHF
NA | TRBJ2-3 | TRBV19 | many | TGTGCCAGTAGTATCGGCAGGTCAGATACGCAGTATTTT | CASSIGRSDTQYF
NA | TRBJ2-3 | TRBV7-7 | few | TGTGCCAGCAGCTTGCGGACAGTAAGCACAGATACGCAGTATTTT | CASSLRTVSTDTQYF
NA | TRBJ2-2 | TRBV21-1 | many | TGTGCCAGCAGATCGGCGGGAGATTCGAACACCGGGGAGCTGTTTTTT | CASRSAGDSNTGELFF
NA | TRBJ1-4 | TRBV28 | many | TGTGCCAGCAGCCCGGGACCTCCCCGACCTAATGAAAAACTGTTTTTT | CASSPGPPRPNEKLFF
TRBD1 | TRBJ2-3 | TRBV12-3/TRBV12-4 | many | TGTGCCAGCAGTTTCGGCTTTGGGGGGACAGGGGGCACGGATACGCAGTATTTT | CASSFGFGGTGGTDTQYF
TRBD1 | TRBJ2-2 | TRBV5-1 | many | TGCGCCAGCAGCCTAGTGCCAGGGGGCATGATGAACACCGGGGAGCTGTTTTTT | CASSLVPGGMMNTGELFF
TRBD1 | TRBJ2-7 | TRBV6-1 | many | TGTGCCAGCAGAGACAGGGGTCCGGAGGCCTACGAGCAGTACTTC | CASRDRGPEAYEQYF
TRBD2 | TRBJ2-3 | TRBV7-8 | many | TGTGCCAGCAGCTTAGTGGCTAGCGGGCTCAGGACAGATACGCAGTATTTT | CASSLVASGLRTDTQYF
NA | TRBJ2-5 | TRBV7-9 | many | TGTGCCAGCAGCTACCGGGACAAGACAGAGACCCAGTACTTC | CASSYRDKTETQYF
TRBD1 | TRBJ1-2 | TRBV28 | few | TGTGCCAGCAGTTCCCTGGAAGTCCCGGGACAGGGGAACTATGGCTACACCTTC | CASSSLEVPGQGNYGYTF
NA | TRBJ1-2 | TRBV4-3 | many | TGCGCCAGCAGCCAATGGACAGAAATTAACTATGGCTACACCTTC | CASSQWTEINYGYTF
NA | TRBJ1-5 | TRBV4-1 | many | TGCGCCAGCAGCCAAGTACAGGGAACTCAGCCCCAGCATTTT | CASSQVQGTQPQHF
NA | TRBJ2-6 | TRBV2 | many | TGTGCCAGCAGGGTGGAGGCTGGGGCCAACGTCCTGACTTTC | CASRVEAGANVLTF